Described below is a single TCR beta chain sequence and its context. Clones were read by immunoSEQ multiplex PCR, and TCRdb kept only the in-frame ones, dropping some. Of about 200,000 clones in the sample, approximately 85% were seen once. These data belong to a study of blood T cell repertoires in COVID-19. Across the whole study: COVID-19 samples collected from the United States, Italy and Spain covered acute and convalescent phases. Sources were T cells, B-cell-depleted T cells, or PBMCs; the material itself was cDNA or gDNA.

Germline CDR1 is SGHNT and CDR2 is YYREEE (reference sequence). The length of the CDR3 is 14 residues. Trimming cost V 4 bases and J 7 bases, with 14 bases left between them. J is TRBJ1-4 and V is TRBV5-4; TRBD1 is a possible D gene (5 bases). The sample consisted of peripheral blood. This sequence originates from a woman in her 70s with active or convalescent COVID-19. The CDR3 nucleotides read TGTGCCAGCAGCCCGAGTGGGGCTGCTGAAAAACTGTTTTTT. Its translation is CASSPSGAAEKLFF.